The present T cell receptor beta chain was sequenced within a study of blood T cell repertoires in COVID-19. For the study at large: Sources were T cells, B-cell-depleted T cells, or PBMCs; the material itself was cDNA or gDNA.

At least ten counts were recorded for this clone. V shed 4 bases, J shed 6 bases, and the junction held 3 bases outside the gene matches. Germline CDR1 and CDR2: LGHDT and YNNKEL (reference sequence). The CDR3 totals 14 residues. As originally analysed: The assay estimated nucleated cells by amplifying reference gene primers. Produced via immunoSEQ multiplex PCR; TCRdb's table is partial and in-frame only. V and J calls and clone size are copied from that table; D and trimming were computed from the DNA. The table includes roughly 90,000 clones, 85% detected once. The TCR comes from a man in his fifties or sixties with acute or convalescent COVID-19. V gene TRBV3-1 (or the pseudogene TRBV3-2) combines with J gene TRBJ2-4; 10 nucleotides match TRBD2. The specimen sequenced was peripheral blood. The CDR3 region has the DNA TGTGCCAGCAGCCCCTGGACTAGCGGAAACATTCAGTACTTC. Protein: CASSPWTSGNIQYF.